Shown below are 16 T cell receptor beta chains from a single sample sequenced in a study of a mutant IDH1 vaccine in newly diagnosed glioma. Produced via immunoSEQ multiplex PCR; TCRdb's table is partial and in-frame only. Of around 92,000 clones in the sample, approximately 90% were seen once. This sample's time point: baseline, week 1 (first vaccination visit). The sample's treatment: pre-vaccination baseline after standard-of-care therapy. The specimen comprised PBMCs, sampled from a glioma patient treated with radiotherapy, temozolomide or both. These TCRs come from a woman in her 50s with glioma.

This clone was found a few times. The rearrangement joins TRBV19 to TRBJ1-1; perhaps TRBD1 as D (6 bases). Germline loops: CDR1 LNHDA, CDR2 SQIVND (reference sequence). The CDR3 length is 13 residues. V was clipped by 6 bases and J by 3 bases, with 11 bases between them. DNA for the CDR3: TGTGCCAGTAGCGCCCAGGGGCACACTGAAGCTTTCTTT. This sequence encodes CASSAQGHTEAFF.

This sequence joins TRBV14 and TRBJ2-3; TRBD1 matches 7 bases. Per the germline V gene, CDR1 is SGHDN and CDR2 is FVKESK. The CDR3 has 13 amino acids. Trimming at V came to 5 bases and at J to 4 bases, leaving 3 bases not matched to a gene. CDR3 sequence: CASSFGTADTQYF. CDR3 nucleotides: TGTGCCAGCAGCTTTGGGACAGCAGATACGCAGTATTTT.

The chain is built from TRBV4-1 and TRBJ1-5; no clear D gene. The CDR3 covers 14 residues. The germline V and J ends were trimmed by 0 bases and 7 bases, with 10 bases remaining between them. The V gene's germline CDR1 is MGHRA and CDR2 YSYEKL. The CDR3 region is CASSQDSGPQPQHF. As DNA, the CDR3 is TGCGCCAGCAGCCAAGATTCCGGGCCCCAGCCCCAGCATTTT.

This chain connects TRBV10-3 to TRBJ2-3, with 10 nucleotides matching TRBD1. In germline, CDR1 is ENHRY, CDR2 SYGVKD. The CDR3 has 18 amino acids. V dropped 0 bases and J dropped 4; count of bases not matched to a gene: 10. CDR3 protein: CAISESSRGQGSADTQYF. CDR3 DNA: TGTGCCATCAGTGAGTCGAGTCGGGGACAGGGGAGCGCAGATACGCAGTATTTT.

The chain carries TRBV29-1 and TRBJ1-5, with 7 bases aligning to TRBD1. The CDR3 covers 15 residues. V shed 5 bases, J shed 2 bases, and the junction held 9 bases outside the gene matches. CDR1 SQVTM and CDR2 ANQGSEA come from the germline V gene. The CDR3 is CSVQTGAGGNQPQHF. The CDR3 bases are TGCAGCGTTCAAACAGGGGCGGGTGGCAATCAGCCCCAGCATTTT.

The chain carries TRBV28 and TRBJ1-5; 7 bases are a match to TRBD1. The CDR3 extends over 15 amino acids. The germline CDR1 and CDR2 sequences are MDHEN and SYDVKM. Trimming took 3 bases from V and 5 from J; bases not matched to a gene: 7. The chain's CDR3 is CASSLATGFYQPQHF. The CDR3 DNA follows: TGTGCCAGCAGTTTGGCGACAGGGTTTTATCAGCCCCAGCATTTT.

The chain recombines TRBV13 with TRBJ2-5; D unclear. CDR1 and CDR2 (germline): PRHDT, FYEKMQ (reference sequence). The CDR3 consists of 13 residues. Trimming shortened V by 0 bases and J by 4 bases, and 6 bases separated the two germline ends. DNA of the CDR3: TGTGCCAGCAGCTTAGGGGATCTAGAGACCCAGTACTTC. Protein product: CASSLGDLETQYF.

The V gene is TRBV5-4, the J gene TRBJ2-7; perhaps TRBD1 as D (5 bases). Germline V gives CDR1 SGHNT, CDR2 YYREEE (reference sequence). This CDR3 is 14 amino acids long. Trimming cost V 4 bases and J 0 bases, with 11 bases left between them. CDR3 nucleotides: TGTGCCAGCAGCCCTGGGGCCTTCTCCTACGAGCAGTACTTC. It is translated as CASSPGAFSYEQYF.

This chain uses TRBV7-9 with TRBJ2-7, with 8 bases that match TRBD2. Germline lookup yields CDR1 SEHNR and CDR2 FQNEAQ (reference sequence). The CDR3 spans 14 residues. Trimming cost V 5 bases and J 0 bases; bases outside gene matches: 3. The CDR3 loop is CASSPSGSSYEQYF. Written as DNA, the CDR3 is TGTGCCAGCAGCCCCAGCGGGAGCTCCTACGAGCAGTACTTC.

The J gene is TRBJ1-2, the V gene TRBV5-1; possibly TRBD1 for D (5 bases). The CDR3 consists of 14 residues. Trimming cost V 7 bases and J 5 bases, with 18 bases left between them. Germline loops: CDR1 SGHRS, CDR2 YFSETQ. The CDR3 region has the DNA TGCGCCAGCCGCCTACCCGGGACGGGTTATGGCTACACCTTC. Its translation is CASRLPGTGYGYTF.

This sequence joins TRBV5-1 and TRBJ1-6, with TRBD1 identical over 9 bases. This CDR3 contains 15 residues. Looked up from germline, CDR1 is SGHRS and CDR2 is YFSETQ. After removal of 4 bases from V and 10 bases from J, the junction contained 9 bases not matched to a gene. CDR3 sequence reads: CASSTSGTGQSPLHF. CDR3 nucleotides: TGCGCCAGCAGCACATCCGGGACAGGGCAATCACCCCTCCACTTT.

V usage is TRBV2 and J usage is TRBJ2-3; TRBD2 aligns across 9 bases. The trim removed 11 bases at V and 4 bases at J, leaving 7 bases unmatched. Germline V lookup: CDR1 SNHLY, CDR2 FYNNEI. This CDR3 has 13 residues. The DNA of the CDR3 is TGTGCCGCAAGGCGGGAGGGGGCAGATACGCAGTATTTT. Amino acids: CAARREGADTQYF.

The CDR3 nucleotides read TGTGCCAGCAGTTTATCGCCAAGGAGAACTGAAGCTTTCTTT. It translates to CASSLSPRRTEAFF. This chain connects TRBV28 to TRBJ1-1; D call uncertain. Germline values: CDR1 MDHEN, CDR2 SYDVKM. Trimming cost V 1 base and J 5 bases, with 11 bases left between them. The CDR3 extends over 14 amino acids.

V gene TRBV4-1 combines with J gene TRBJ2-1, with 9 nucleotides matching TRBD1. The germline gives CDR1 MGHRA, CDR2 YSYEKL. V trimming: 3 bases; J trimming: 3 bases; junction bases outside the gene matches: 3. CDR3 size: 15 residues. The CDR3: CASSHGDRVYNEQFF. The CDR3 DNA sequence: TGCGCCAGCAGCCATGGGGACAGGGTCTACAATGAGCAGTTCTTC.

The chain recombines TRBV11-2 with TRBJ2-1; D not certain. Germline V gene data show CDR1 as SGHAT and CDR2 as FQNNGV. This CDR3 is built from 11 residues. The germline V and J ends were trimmed by 3 bases and 6 bases, with 3 bases remaining between them. CDR3 coding DNA: TGTGCCAGCAGCTTCGCCAATGAGCAGTTCTTC. This gives the protein CASSFANEQFF.

The rearrangement links TRBV7-3 to TRBJ1-2; 7 bases fit TRBD1. The CDR3 runs to 15 residues. Losses at the gene ends were 4 bases for V and 4 bases for J; bases not matched to a gene: 9. CDR1 SGHTA and CDR2 FQGTGA come from the germline V gene. The CDR3 bases are TGTGCCAGCAGCTCACCGGGACAGATGGGCTATGGCTACACCTTC. This sequence encodes CASSSPGQMGYGYTF.